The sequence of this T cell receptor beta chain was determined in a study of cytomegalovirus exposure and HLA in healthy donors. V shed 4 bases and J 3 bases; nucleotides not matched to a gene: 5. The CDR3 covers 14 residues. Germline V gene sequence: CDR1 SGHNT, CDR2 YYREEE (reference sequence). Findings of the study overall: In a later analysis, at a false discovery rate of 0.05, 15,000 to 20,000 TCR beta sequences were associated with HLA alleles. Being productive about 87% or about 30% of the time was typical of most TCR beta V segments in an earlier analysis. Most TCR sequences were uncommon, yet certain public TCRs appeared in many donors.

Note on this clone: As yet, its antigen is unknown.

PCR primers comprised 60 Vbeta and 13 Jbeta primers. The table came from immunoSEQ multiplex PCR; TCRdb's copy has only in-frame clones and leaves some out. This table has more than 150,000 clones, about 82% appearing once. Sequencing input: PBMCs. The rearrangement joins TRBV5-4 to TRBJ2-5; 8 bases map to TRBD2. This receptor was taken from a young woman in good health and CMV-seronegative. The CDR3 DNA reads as TGTGCCAGCAGCCTCGGGGGGGCGGAAGAGACCCAGTACTTC. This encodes CASSLGGAEETQYF.